This T cell receptor beta chain was found in a study of PD-L1 blockade in urothelial cancer. For the study at large: Blood was subjected to analysis at 3 weeks (second dose) and 6 weeks following treatment start. Per blood sample, T cells had a median of around 140,000.

TCRdb keeps only in-frame clones here, not all; method: immunoSEQ multiplex PCR. The data show roughly 45,000 clones, approximately 90% seen once. With 5 bases clipped from V and 4 bases from J, the junction kept 10 bases outside the gene matches. In germline, CDR1 is SGHTA, CDR2 FQGNSA. The CDR3 sequence is 15 residues long. The V and J genes are TRBV7-2 and TRBJ1-2; 7 bases match TRBD1. The sequenced sample was PBMCs, obtained around atezolizumab (anti-PD-L1) treatment. The origin of this receptor is a man aged 60-69 years with urothelial cancer. CDR3 amino acids: CASSQATGSGYGYTF. The DNA of the CDR3 is TGTGCCAGCAGCCAGGCGACAGGGTCGGGCTATGGCTACACCTTC.